The 26 T cell receptor beta chains below were found in one sample sequenced in a study of early T cells in non-severe SARS-CoV-2 infection. TCRdb reanalysed the 5' RACE reads using MiXCR and keeps one entry per CDR3 protein. The table records some 83,000 distinct CDR3 sequences, roughly 10% of them present only once. Sequenced material: whole blood, taken at baseline. The origin of the receptors is an adult who was a healthcare worker with PCR-confirmed SARS-CoV-2 infection or an uninfected control (not recorded which).

V and J are TRBV14 and TRBJ2-5, with D possibly being TRBD2 (5 bases). The CDR3 runs to 13 residues. With 0 bases removed from V and 5 bases from J, the gap between germline ends came to 7 bases. Per germline, CDR1 SGHDN and CDR2 FVKESK. The CDR3 nucleotides are TGTGCCAGCAGCCAAGATCCGGGGGAGACCCAGTACTTC. This encodes CASSQDPGETQYF.

This clonotype has at least ten counts. Here the CDR3 reads CASSYPWDSYYEQYF. CDR3 in DNA: TGTGCCAGCAGCTATCCTTGGGACAGCTACTACGAGCAGTACTTC. The chain combines TRBV7-2 with TRBJ2-7; 7 bases align to TRBD1. Germline CDR1 reads SGHTA; CDR2 reads FQGNSA. This CDR3 region has 15 residues. V shed 4 bases, J shed 3 bases, and the junction held 9 bases outside the gene matches.

The V call is TRBV27, the J call TRBJ2-7, with D uncertain. Per the germline V gene, CDR1 is MNHEY and CDR2 is SMNVEV (reference sequence). Deletions cut 2 bases from V and 3 bases from J, with 8 bases between. This CDR3 has 13 residues. CDR3 bases: TGTGCCAGCAGTTTAGGTCTATTCTACGAGCAGTACTTC. Translating it yields CASSLGLFYEQYF.

This clonotype was recorded at least ten times. V usage is TRBV24-1 and J usage is TRBJ1-1, with TRBD1 matching over 8 bases. CDR3 length: 14 residues. The V segment lost 5 bases and the J segment 7 bases; nucleotides outside the gene matches: 8. CDR1 is KGHDR and CDR2 is SFDVKD in the germline V gene. The CDR3 here is CATSGSPGQGEAFF. In DNA form, the CDR3 reads TGTGCCACCAGTGGCTCGCCTGGACAGGGTGAAGCTTTCTTT.

The gene calls are TRBV10-1 and TRBJ1-3; 9 bases line up with TRBD1. The CDR3 extends over 16 amino acids. In germline, CDR1 is WNHNN, CDR2 SYGVQD (reference sequence). V trimming: 3 bases; J trimming: 3 bases; junction bases outside the gene matches: 6. The CDR3 DNA reads as TGCGCCAGCAGTGACCCCGGGACAGGGAATGGAAACACCATATATTTT. It specifies CASSDPGTGNGNTIYF.

The sample holds many counts of this clonotype. J is TRBJ1-2 and V is TRBV28; D may be TRBD1 (5 bases). Trimming shortened V by 4 bases and J by 3 bases, and 15 bases separated the two germline ends. Germline CDR1 reads MDHEN; CDR2 reads SYDVKM. The CDR3 consists of 15 residues. Here the CDR3 reads CASSSDSIYYYGYTF. The CDR3 DNA sequence: TGTGCCAGCAGTTCCGACAGTATTTATTACTATGGCTACACCTTC.

This clonotype has only a few counts. The rearrangement joins TRBV3-1 to TRBJ1-2; no firm D call. Germline CDR1 is LGHDT and CDR2 is YNNKEL (reference sequence). The CDR3 has 15 residues. The ends were cut back, 0 bases at V and 1 base at J, with 9 bases in the middle. The CDR3 loop is CASSQESDFNYGYTF. CDR3 nucleotides: TGTGCCAGCAGCCAAGAGAGCGATTTTAACTATGGCTACACCTTC.

This clonotype was picked up many times. V gene TRBV20-1 combines with J gene TRBJ2-1; 7 nucleotides line up with TRBD1. The V and J ends lost 0 bases and 7 bases, in that order; junction bases with no gene match: 9. In germline, CDR1 is DFQATT, CDR2 SNEGSKA (reference sequence). The CDR3 covers 15 residues. CDR3 amino acids: CSARDMGQRVNEQFF. As DNA, the CDR3 is TGCAGTGCTAGAGATATGGGACAGAGAGTAAATGAGCAGTTCTTC.

This chain joins TRBV5-5 and TRBJ2-1, with TRBD2 matching over 11 bases. V lost 0 bases and J lost 4; bases outside the gene matches: 3. The CDR3 runs to 16 residues. Germline CDR1 reads SGHKS; CDR2 reads YYEKEE (reference sequence). CDR3 sequence: CASSLAGTSGYNEQFF. CDR3 DNA: TGTGCCAGCAGCTTGGCAGGGACTAGCGGATACAATGAGCAGTTCTTC.

This chain connects TRBV5-1 to TRBJ2-7, with TRBD2 as a possible D gene (5 bases). Germline V CDR1 and CDR2: SGHRS, YFSETQ. The germline V and J ends were trimmed by 0 bases and 3 bases, with 10 bases remaining between them. This CDR3 has 14 amino acids. The CDR3 DNA sequence: TGCGCCAGCAGCTTGGTCTACGGGAACTACGAGCAGTACTTC. As protein: CASSLVYGNYEQYF.

This clonotype has a handful of counts. J is TRBJ2-1 and V is TRBV5-1, with a weak D call TRBD2 (5 bases). The CDR3 has 12 residues. Germline CDR1 SGHRS, CDR2 YFSETQ. V was trimmed by 7 bases and J by 3 bases, leaving 8 bases between them. CDR3 sequence: CASGRGYNEQFF. The CDR3, as DNA: TGCGCCAGCGGCCGGGGCTACAATGAGCAGTTCTTC.

This clonotype has a count of ten or more. This chain uses TRBV28 with TRBJ1-4; no reliable D call. Germline V gene sequence: CDR1 MDHEN, CDR2 SYDVKM. The CDR3 extends over 14 amino acids. Between the trimmed V and J ends, which lost 2 bases and 4 bases, there was a span of 8 bases. The CDR3 region has the DNA TGTGCCAGCAGTTTAGCCGGGGTTAATGAAAAACTGTTTTTT. Protein product: CASSLAGVNEKLFF.

The chain links TRBV7-9 to TRBJ2-3; D unresolved. Germline V gene data show CDR1 as SEHNR and CDR2 as FQNEAQ (reference sequence). The CDR3 extends over 15 amino acids. V was pared by 3 bases and J by 6 bases, with 16 bases between. Here the CDR3 reads CASSFVRPPPDTQYF. CDR3 bases: TGTGCCAGCAGCTTTGTCCGACCCCCCCCGGATACGCAGTATTTT.

At least ten counts were recorded for this clonotype. The chain links TRBV28 to TRBJ2-1, with D perhaps matching TRBD2 (5 bases). Trimming cost V 3 bases and J 0 bases, with 12 bases left between them. CDR1 is MDHEN and CDR2 is SYDVKM in the germline V gene. The CDR3 length is 16 residues. CDR3 sequence (DNA): TGTGCCAGCAGTTTTGGGCGGGTTATCTCCTACAATGAGCAGTTCTTC. Its protein is CASSFGRVISYNEQFF.

The rearrangement links TRBV10-1 to TRBJ2-7; D is perhaps TRBD2 (6 bases). Trimming left V 5 bases short and J 1 base short, with 18 bases between. The CDR3 is made up of 16 amino acids. Germline V gives CDR1 WNHNN, CDR2 SYGVQD (reference sequence). The DNA of the CDR3 is TGCGCCAGCAGTAGGGTGCCGGGACTTCAATCCTACGAGCAGTACTTC. It translates to CASSRVPGLQSYEQYF.

This clonotype appeared a few times. The CDR3 DNA sequence: TGTGCCAGCTCCGGACAGGCGAGTTCACCCCTCCACTTT. This codes for CASSGQASSPLHF. The chain uses TRBV27 and TRBJ1-6, with TRBD1 matching 7 bases. CDR1 and CDR2 from the germline V gene are MNHEY and SMNVEV (reference sequence). The CDR3 totals 13 residues. V gave up 8 bases and J gave up 9 bases; unmatched junction bases: 7.

This chain's CDR3 is CASRRLAGGSSYNEQFF. DNA of the CDR3: TGTGCCAGTAGGCGACTAGCGGGAGGGAGCTCCTACAATGAGCAGTTCTTC. The chain joins TRBV19 to TRBJ2-1; 14 bases are a match to TRBD2. Germline V gene sequence: CDR1 LNHDA, CDR2 SQIVND (reference sequence). V lost 6 bases and J lost 0; bases outside the gene matches: 4. CDR3 length: 17 amino acids.

This clonotype was detected a few times. The chain links TRBV11-2 to TRBJ1-1; D not certain. Looked up from germline, CDR1 is SGHAT and CDR2 is FQNNGV. The V and J ends lost 0 bases and 8 bases respectively, with 13 bases between them. The CDR3 is 14 residues long. This CDR3 reads CASSLDSLVTEAFF. The CDR3 bases are TGTGCCAGCAGCTTAGATAGTTTAGTCACCGAAGCTTTCTTT.

V and J are TRBV9 and TRBJ2-1; D call uncertain. V dropped 4 bases and J dropped 2 bases, with 7 bases sitting between them. CDR1 and CDR2 from the germline V gene are SGDLS and YYNGEE. This CDR3 contains 13 residues. This CDR3 reads CASSREAYNEQFF. DNA for the CDR3: TGTGCCAGCAGCCGCGAGGCCTACAATGAGCAGTTCTTC.

The J gene is TRBJ2-2, the V gene TRBV5-4; TRBD2 matches 7 bases. With V trimmed by 4 bases and J by 0 bases, 6 bases remained unmatched. Germline CDR1 is SGHNT and CDR2 is YYREEE (reference sequence). The CDR3 length is 16 residues. CDR3 in DNA: TGTGCCAGCAGCCCACAGCGGGGATCGAACACCGGGGAGCTGTTTTTT. This translates into CASSPQRGSNTGELFF. Complete variable domain (other parts from reference TRBV5-4 and TRBJ2-2): ETGVTQSPTHLIKTRGQQVTLRCSSQSGHNTVSWYQQALGQGPQFIFQYYREEENGRGNFPPRFSGLQFPNYSSELNVNALELDDSALYLCASSPQRGSNTGELFFGEGSRLTVL.

This clonotype came up a few times. This CDR3 is CASSGLASSYEQYF. The CDR3 bases are TGTGCCAGCAGCGGACTAGCGAGCTCCTACGAGCAGTACTTC. The J gene is TRBJ2-7, the V gene TRBV5-4; TRBD2 aligns across 9 bases. Trimming removed 4 bases from V and 0 bases from J; junction bases left unmatched: 2. Germline CDR1 is SGHNT and CDR2 is YYREEE (reference sequence). CDR3 length: 14 residues.

The V call is TRBV25-1, the J call TRBJ1-4; D is unresolved. Germline V gene data show CDR1 as MGHDK and CDR2 as SYGVNS. V lost 1 base, J lost 3 bases, and 9 bases lay in between. The CDR3 covers 15 residues. The DNA for the CDR3 is TGTGCCAGCAGTGAATCCGGATTCGCTAATGAAAAACTGTTTTTT. Translated, it gives CASSESGFANEKLFF. Full variable domain (outside the CDR3, taken from reference TRBV25-1 and TRBJ1-4): EADIYQTPRYLVIGTGKKITLECSQTMGHDKMYWYQQDPGMELHLIHYSYGVNSTEKGDLSSESTVSRIRTEHFPLTLESARPSHTSQYLCASSESGFANEKLFFGSGTQLSVL.

The chain recombines TRBV11-2 with TRBJ2-2; weak D call: TRBD1 (6 bases). The CDR3 runs 15 residues. Germline CDR1 SGHAT, CDR2 FQNNGV. V shed 3 bases and J shed 7 bases, with 15 bases lying between them. CDR3 sequence: CASSFIQQGIGELFF. The DNA of the CDR3 is TGTGCCAGCAGCTTTATTCAACAGGGAATCGGGGAGCTGTTTTTT. Full variable domain (rest looked up from reference TRBV11-2 and TRBJ2-2): EAGVAQSPRYKIIEKRQSVAFWCNPISGHATLYWYQQILGQGPKLLIQFQNNGVVDDSQLPKDRFSAERLKGVDSTLKIQPAKLEDSAVYLCASSFIQQGIGELFFGEGSRLTVL.

The genes are TRBV18 and TRBJ1-1; 8 positions agree with TRBD1. Germline CDR1 KGHSH, CDR2 LQKENI. Trimming took 4 bases from V and 3 from J; bases not matched to a gene: 7. CDR3 length: 15 amino acids. The CDR3 DNA reads as TGTGCCAGCTCACGGACGCAGGGGGCGGACACTGAAGCTTTCTTT. The encoded protein is CASSRTQGADTEAFF.

This chain links TRBV4-2 with TRBJ2-3; 10 positions agree with TRBD2. This CDR3 contains 16 residues. With 0 bases clipped from V and 3 bases from J, the junction kept 3 bases outside the gene matches. In germline, CDR1 is LGHNA, CDR2 YNFKEQ. This chain's CDR3 is CASSQEIAGGTDTQYF. The CDR3 nucleotides read TGTGCCAGCAGCCAAGAAATAGCGGGAGGAACAGATACGCAGTATTTT.

The rearrangement links TRBV7-2 to TRBJ2-3; 8 bases are a match to TRBD2. Germline V gene data show CDR1 as SGHTA and CDR2 as FQGNSA. CDR3 length: 17 amino acids. The junction had 7 bases not matched to a gene; V was cut back by 2 bases and J by 0 bases. For the CDR3, the DNA is TGTGCCAGCAGCTTATCTAGCGGGCTTACTAGCACAGATACGCAGTATTTT. This encodes CASSLSSGLTSTDTQYF.